The present entry profiles one TCR beta chain with its context. The CDR3 spans 14 residues. Trimming took 4 bases from V and 4 from J; bases not matched to a gene: 6. The germline V gene encodes CDR1 SGHRS and CDR2 YFSETQ. The data were obtained in a study of blood T cell repertoires in COVID-19. Background on the study: Sources were T cells, B-cell-depleted T cells, or PBMCs; the material itself was cDNA or gDNA.

Using immunoSEQ multiplex PCR, the repertoire was profiled, and TCRdb retains in-frame clones only, with some absent. The sample holds hundreds of thousands of clones, roughly 90% seen once. This TCR came from a woman in her forties or fifties with active or convalescent COVID-19. The rearrangement links TRBV5-1 to TRBJ1-1, with 8 bases that match TRBD1. Sequencing was performed on peripheral blood. CDR3 amino acids: CASSRRTGPTEAFF. The CDR3 nucleotides read TGCGCCAGCAGCCGACGGACAGGGCCCACTGAAGCTTTCTTT.